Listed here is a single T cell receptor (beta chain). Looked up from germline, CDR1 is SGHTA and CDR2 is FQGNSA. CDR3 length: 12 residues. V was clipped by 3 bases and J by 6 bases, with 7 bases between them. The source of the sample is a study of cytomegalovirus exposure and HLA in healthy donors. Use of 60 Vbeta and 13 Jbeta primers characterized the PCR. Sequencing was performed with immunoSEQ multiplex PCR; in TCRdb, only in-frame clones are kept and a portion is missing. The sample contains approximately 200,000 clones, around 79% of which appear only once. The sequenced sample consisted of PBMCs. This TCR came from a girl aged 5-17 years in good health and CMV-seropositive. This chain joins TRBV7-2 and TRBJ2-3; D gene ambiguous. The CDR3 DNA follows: TGTGCCAGCAGCTTTTACCAGGATACGCAGTATTTT. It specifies CASSFYQDTQYF.